The clone carrying this T cell receptor beta chain was picked up one time. What it binds is not known. Its ends do not fully match the called genes, so a read error is possible. The data belong to a study of cytomegalovirus exposure and HLA in healthy donors. CDR3 length: 15 residues. Germline values: CDR1 SGHDT, CDR2 YYEEEE. PCR amplification relied on 60 Vbeta primers (plus 13 Jbeta primers). Sequenced by immunoSEQ multiplex PCR; TCRdb stores in-frame clones only, minus some. The sample contains tens of thousands of clones, approximately 65% of which appear only once. Study conclusions and caveats: HLA restriction was apparent for most CMV-associated TCR beta chains in a later analysis.

This rearrangement joins TRBV5-6 to TRBJ1-2; 10 bases align to TRBD1. Specimen: PBMCs. This TCR was sampled from a male donor in good health and CMV-seropositive. The CDR3 sequence: CSSSRDRGRGYGYTF. The CDR3 region has the DNA TGTTCCAGCAGCAGAGACAGGGGGCGCGGCTATGGCTACACCTTC.